A selection of T cell receptor beta chains follows, all from one sample in a study of shared clonotypes between healthy human individuals. TCRdb's table, derived via immunoSEQ multiplex PCR, lists solely in-frame clones and lacks some. The sample records hundreds of thousands of clones, approximately 95% being singletons. Sequencing was done on a sample of naive CD8+ T cells sorted from blood. The receptors originated from a woman in her 30s in good health. Both conserved end residues are part of each CDR3. D genes are given only for firm matches. Expanded clones are given a class, and other clones once, few, many or no size at all.

v_gene: TRBV5-1
abundance: NA
d_gene: NA
j_gene: TRBJ2-4
CDR3nt: TGCGCCAGCAGCTTAGCCGGGGCCAAAAACATTCAGTACTTC
CDR3aa: CASSLAGAKNIQYF

v_gene: TRBV6-1
abundance: NA
d_gene: NA
j_gene: TRBJ2-3
CDR3nt: TGTGCCAGCACGGGGCTGGCGGATACGCAGTATTTT
CDR3aa: CASTGLADTQYF

v_gene: TRBV27
abundance: NA
d_gene: NA
j_gene: TRBJ2-7
CDR3nt: TGTGCCAGCAGTGTAGGCTACGAGCAGTACTTC
CDR3aa: CASSVGYEQYF

v_gene: TRBV28
abundance: NA
d_gene: NA
j_gene: TRBJ1-1
CDR3nt: TGTGCCAGCAACCTACTGACGAACACTGAAGCTTTCTTT
CDR3aa: CASNLLTNTEAFF

v_gene: TRBV4-1
abundance: NA
d_gene: NA
j_gene: TRBJ2-7
CDR3nt: TGCGCCAGCAGCCAGGGATGGAGCCGGGCCGACGAGCAGTACTTC
CDR3aa: CASSQGWSRADEQYF

v_gene: TRBV27
abundance: once
d_gene: NA
j_gene: TRBJ2-2
CDR3nt: TGTGCCAGCAGTTTAGGGACAAAGAACACCGGGGAGCTGTTTTTT
CDR3aa: CASSLGTKNTGELFF

v_gene: TRBV27
abundance: NA
d_gene: NA
j_gene: TRBJ2-2
CDR3nt: TGTGCCAGCACCCAGCTGATGAACACCGGGGAGCTGTTTTTT
CDR3aa: CASTQLMNTGELFF

v_gene: TRBV19
abundance: NA
d_gene: NA
j_gene: TRBJ2-1
CDR3nt: TGTGCCAGTAGTCCTACCGGGACTTCCTACGATGAGCAGTTCTTC
CDR3aa: CASSPTGTSYDEQFF

v_gene: TRBV5-5
abundance: NA
d_gene: NA
j_gene: TRBJ1-5
CDR3nt: TGTGCCAGCAGCCGGACAGCCGCCGCGGAGCCCCAGCATTTT
CDR3aa: CASSRTAAAEPQHF

v_gene: TRBV28
abundance: NA
d_gene: TRBD2
j_gene: TRBJ2-1
CDR3nt: TGTGCCAGCAGTTCCCACCTACTAGCGGGCGACAATGAGCAGTTCTTC
CDR3aa: CASSSHLLAGDNEQFF

v_gene: TRBV28
abundance: NA
d_gene: TRBD1
j_gene: TRBJ2-5
CDR3nt: TGTGCCAGCAGTCCCCCGACAGGGGGAAAGGGGACCCAGTACTTC
CDR3aa: CASSPPTGGKGTQYF

v_gene: TRBV6-1
abundance: once
d_gene: NA
j_gene: TRBJ2-7
CDR3nt: TGTGCCAGCACCCCTCCGGGGTTCTCCTACGAGCAGTACTTC
CDR3aa: CASTPPGFSYEQYF

v_gene: TRBV10-1
abundance: NA
d_gene: NA
j_gene: TRBJ1-5
CDR3nt: TGCGCCAGCAGTGAGCAAGGGCGGAATAGCAATCAGCCCCAGCATTTT
CDR3aa: CASSEQGRNSNQPQHF

v_gene: TRBV6-5
abundance: NA
d_gene: NA
j_gene: TRBJ1-2
CDR3nt: TGTGCCAGCAGCACCCTTTCTTTGGGGAACTATGGCTACACCTTC
CDR3aa: CASSTLSLGNYGYTF

v_gene: TRBV9
abundance: NA
d_gene: NA
j_gene: TRBJ2-1
CDR3nt: TGTGCCAGCAGCGTAGGGGGCGGACCTCAGTCCTACAATGAGCAGTTCTTC
CDR3aa: CASSVGGGPQSYNEQFF

v_gene: TRBV5-4
abundance: NA
d_gene: NA
j_gene: TRBJ1-5
CDR3nt: TGTGCCAGCAGCTTGGAGACGGGGAATCAGCCCCAGCATTTT
CDR3aa: CASSLETGNQPQHF

v_gene: TRBV18
abundance: NA
d_gene: TRBD1
j_gene: TRBJ1-1
CDR3nt: TGTGCCAGCTCACCAGTCGACAGGGGATGGAACACTGAAGCTTTCTTT
CDR3aa: CASSPVDRGWNTEAFF

v_gene: TRBV28
abundance: NA
d_gene: TRBD1
j_gene: TRBJ2-1
CDR3nt: TGTGCCAGCAGTCCCCTGGGACAGGGTAGATTCTACAATGAGCAGTTCTTC
CDR3aa: CASSPLGQGRFYNEQFF

v_gene: TRBV7-9
abundance: NA
d_gene: NA
j_gene: TRBJ2-7
CDR3nt: TGTGCCAGCAGCTTACCCTCCTCGGAGCAGTACTTC
CDR3aa: CASSLPSSEQYF

v_gene: TRBV11-2
abundance: NA
d_gene: NA
j_gene: TRBJ2-1
CDR3nt: TGTGCCAGCAGCTTAGTCGCGGACTACAATGAGCAGTTCTTC
CDR3aa: CASSLVADYNEQFF

v_gene: TRBV7-8
abundance: once
d_gene: NA
j_gene: TRBJ1-2
CDR3nt: TGTGCCAGCAGCTCAGTCCCCTCTGTAGGCCCGTATGGCTACACCTTC
CDR3aa: CASSSVPSVGPYGYTF

v_gene: TRBV5-6
abundance: NA
d_gene: NA
j_gene: TRBJ1-2
CDR3nt: TGTGCCAGCAGTGACGCAATGGACCATGGCTACACCTTC
CDR3aa: CASSDAMDHGYTF

v_gene: TRBV27
abundance: NA
d_gene: TRBD2
j_gene: TRBJ2-7
CDR3nt: TGTGCCAGCAGCTCGGGACTAGCGGACGTCCCCCCACCCAACGAGCAGTACTTC
CDR3aa: CASSSGLADVPPPNEQYF

v_gene: TRBV6-5
abundance: once
d_gene: TRBD2
j_gene: TRBJ2-7
CDR3nt: TGTGCCAGCAGTCGGGGACTAGGTGGGTTCGACGAGCAGTACTTC
CDR3aa: CASSRGLGGFDEQYF

v_gene: TRBV5-1
abundance: NA
d_gene: NA
j_gene: TRBJ1-1
CDR3nt: TGCGCCAGCAGTTGGGGAAGGGGGGAGTACACTGAAGCTTTCTTT
CDR3aa: CASSWGRGEYTEAFF

v_gene: TRBV27
abundance: NA
d_gene: TRBD2
j_gene: TRBJ2-7
CDR3nt: TGTGCCAGCAGTTGGATAAGCGGGAGGGTCTACGAGCAGTACTTC
CDR3aa: CASSWISGRVYEQYF

v_gene: TRBV7-8
abundance: NA
d_gene: NA
j_gene: TRBJ2-1
CDR3nt: TGTGCCAGCGGAGGGTCCTACAATGAGCAGTTCTTC
CDR3aa: CASGGSYNEQFF

v_gene: TRBV28
abundance: NA
d_gene: NA
j_gene: TRBJ2-3
CDR3nt: TGTGCCAGCAGCTCTCGGGGCCCGGATACGCAGTATTTT
CDR3aa: CASSSRGPDTQYF

v_gene: TRBV20-1
abundance: NA
d_gene: NA
j_gene: TRBJ1-1
CDR3nt: TGCAGTGCCCAAAGTACTGAAGCTTTCTTT
CDR3aa: CSAQSTEAFF

v_gene: TRBV5-4
abundance: NA
d_gene: TRBD2
j_gene: TRBJ2-5
CDR3nt: TGTGCCAGCAGCATCGGAGGGAGTCTAGCGGACCAAGAGACCCAGTACTTC
CDR3aa: CASSIGGSLADQETQYF

v_gene: TRBV5-1
abundance: NA
d_gene: TRBD1
j_gene: TRBJ1-3
CDR3nt: TGCGCCAGCAGCTTGGATGGGACAGATCTCAGACGAATTTCTGGAAACACCATATATTTT
CDR3aa: CASSLDGTDLRRISGNTIYF

v_gene: TRBV27
abundance: NA
d_gene: TRBD1
j_gene: TRBJ2-7
CDR3nt: TGTGCCAGCAGTTTCTTAGGGACAGGAGACGAGCAGTACTTC
CDR3aa: CASSFLGTGDEQYF

v_gene: TRBV29-1
abundance: NA
d_gene: TRBD2
j_gene: TRBJ2-7
CDR3nt: TGCAGCGTTGGATTCGGGGGGGCCTACGAGCAGTACTTC
CDR3aa: CSVGFGGAYEQYF

v_gene: TRBV7-9
abundance: once
d_gene: NA
j_gene: TRBJ2-7
CDR3nt: TGTGCCAGCAGCTTAGTGTCGGCGGGACAGCAAAACGAGCAGTACTTC
CDR3aa: CASSLVSAGQQNEQYF

v_gene: TRBV15
abundance: NA
d_gene: NA
j_gene: TRBJ2-5
CDR3nt: TGTGCCACCAGCAGAGATCAGGGACCCACCCGAGAGACCCAGTACTTC
CDR3aa: CATSRDQGPTRETQYF

v_gene: TRBV6-1
abundance: NA
d_gene: NA
j_gene: TRBJ1-1
CDR3nt: TGTGCCAGCAGAGAAACAGGGTTTGACACTGAAGCTTTCTTT
CDR3aa: CASRETGFDTEAFF

v_gene: TRBV29-1
abundance: NA
d_gene: NA
j_gene: TRBJ2-7
CDR3nt: TGCAGCGTTATACGGGGGGCTAACTACGAGCAGTACTTC
CDR3aa: CSVIRGANYEQYF

v_gene: TRBV7-2
abundance: NA
d_gene: TRBD2
j_gene: TRBJ2-7
CDR3nt: TGTGCCAGCAGCTTAGCTAGCGGGGGGTCCTACGAGCAGTACTTC
CDR3aa: CASSLASGGSYEQYF

v_gene: TRBV19
abundance: NA
d_gene: NA
j_gene: TRBJ2-7
CDR3nt: TGTGCCAGTAGTACCCAGACAGGTCCGACCTACGAGCAGTACTTC
CDR3aa: CASSTQTGPTYEQYF

v_gene: TRBV7-9
abundance: NA
d_gene: TRBD2
j_gene: TRBJ2-7
CDR3nt: TGTGCCAGCAGCTCGACCCCGATGGGCGGGAGATACGAGCAGTACTTC
CDR3aa: CASSSTPMGGRYEQYF

v_gene: TRBV6-5
abundance: once
d_gene: NA
j_gene: TRBJ1-5
CDR3nt: TGTGCCAGCAGTAGAGACAGCTATCAGCCCCAGCATTTT
CDR3aa: CASSRDSYQPQHF

v_gene: TRBV19
abundance: NA
d_gene: TRBD2
j_gene: TRBJ2-7
CDR3nt: TGTGCCAGTAGTTCTCATGCGGACCTCACCGGGACTAGCGGGAGAAGCGAGCAGTACTTC
CDR3aa: CASSSHADLTGTSGRSEQYF

v_gene: TRBV7-9
abundance: NA
d_gene: NA
j_gene: TRBJ1-1
CDR3nt: TGTGCCAGCAGCTGGGGGTTAGGGGACACTGAAGCTTTCTTT
CDR3aa: CASSWGLGDTEAFF

v_gene: TRBV5-4
abundance: NA
d_gene: NA
j_gene: TRBJ2-7
CDR3nt: TGTGCCAGCAGCCCCGGAGACGAGGGAGAGCAGTACTTC
CDR3aa: CASSPGDEGEQYF

v_gene: TRBV27
abundance: NA
d_gene: TRBD2
j_gene: TRBJ2-7
CDR3nt: TGTGCCAGCAGTGACCAGACTAGCGGAGCTCCCTACGAGCAGTACTTC
CDR3aa: CASSDQTSGAPYEQYF

v_gene: TRBV27
abundance: NA
d_gene: TRBD1
j_gene: TRBJ2-7
CDR3nt: TGTGCCAGCAGCCACAGGGGAACCGAGCAGTACTTC
CDR3aa: CASSHRGTEQYF